Each of the 14 T cell receptor beta chains below was sequenced from the same sample in a study of T cell responses to AZD1222 COVID-19 vaccine. Clones were sequenced by immunoSEQ multiplex PCR, and TCRdb holds only the in-frame ones, with some missing. The data show approximately 150,000 clones, 90% to 95% seen once. This specimen consisted of peripheral blood, obtained 28 days after the second AZD1222 dose. Receptors were obtained from an adult who received the AZD1222 COVID-19 vaccine.

The rearrangement uses TRBV28 and TRBJ2-5; 16 positions match TRBD2. The germline V gene encodes CDR1 MDHEN and CDR2 SYDVKM. The CDR3 totals 16 residues. J gave up 5 bases and V 4 bases, and 4 bases lay outside the gene matches. CDR3 sequence: CASSSGTSGRAETQYF. DNA of the CDR3: TGTGCCAGCAGTTCTGGGACTAGCGGGAGGGCGGAGACCCAGTACTTC.

The chain is built from TRBV7-2 and TRBJ1-1, with 8 bases lining up with TRBD1. Germline CDR1 SGHTA, CDR2 FQGNSA. CDR3 size: 14 residues. The junction had 5 bases not matched to a gene; V was cut back by 2 bases and J by 6 bases. The CDR3, as DNA: TGTGCCAGCAGCTTACAGGGGGCTGTATCTGAAGCTTTCTTT. Translated: CASSLQGAVSEAFF.

J is TRBJ1-2 and V is TRBV7-9; D uncertain. The germline V gene has CDR1 SEHNR and CDR2 FQNEAQ (reference sequence). V shed 3 bases and J shed 1 base, with 18 bases lying between them. This CDR3 is built from 17 residues. The CDR3 DNA reads as TGTGCCAGCAGCTTCGAAGGGTCCTCGGGGTATAACTATGGCTACACCTTC. It encodes CASSFEGSSGYNYGYTF.

The chain uses TRBV19 and TRBJ2-3; possibly TRBD2 for D (5 bases). V gave up 4 bases and J gave up 0 bases, with 8 bases separating them. From germline, CDR1 is LNHDA and CDR2 SQIVND (reference sequence). This CDR3 spans 14 amino acids. For the CDR3, the DNA is TGTGCCAGTAGTAAGGGCGGGAGCACAGATACGCAGTATTTT. Amino acids: CASSKGGSTDTQYF.

The J gene is TRBJ1-2, the V gene TRBV19, with D possibly matching TRBD1 (5 bases). Germline CDR1 LNHDA, CDR2 SQIVND (reference sequence). Trimming left V 9 bases short and J 3 bases short, with 20 bases between. This CDR3 region has 15 residues. The CDR3 region is CASPLHRPNHYGYTF. The CDR3 region has the DNA TGTGCCAGCCCTTTACACAGGCCCAACCACTATGGCTACACCTTC. The full variable domain, in which reference TRBV19 and TRBJ1-2 provide the parts outside the CDR3, is DGGITQSPKYLFRKEGQNVTLSCEQNLNHDAMYWYRQDPGQGLRLIYYSQIVNDFQKGDIAEGYSVSREKKESFPLTVTSAQKNPTAFYLCASPLHRPNHYGYTFGSGTRLTVV.

V and J are TRBV4-1 and TRBJ1-6, with unresolved D. Trimming removed 1 base from V and 6 bases from J, with 10 bases in between. Germline loops: CDR1 MGHRA, CDR2 YSYEKL. The CDR3 extends over 15 amino acids. Written as DNA, the CDR3 is TGCGCCAGCAGCCAAGGCCTAGTATTTAATTCACCCCTCCACTTT. This translates into CASSQGLVFNSPLHF.

This clone was seen only once. The J gene is TRBJ2-2, the V gene TRBV2; 11 bases match TRBD2. The germline gives CDR1 SNHLY, CDR2 FYNNEI. This CDR3 contains 14 residues. V lost 4 bases and J lost 6; bases outside the gene matches: 1. CDR3 residues: CASSALAGAGELFF. For the CDR3, the DNA is TGTGCCAGCAGTGCACTAGCGGGAGCCGGGGAGCTGTTTTTT.

This chain joins TRBV6-2 or TRBV6-3 and TRBJ2-7; D call uncertain. The CDR3 is made up of 14 amino acids. Germline CDR1 MNHEY, CDR2 SVGEGT. Trimming pared 1 base from V and 0 bases from J, leaving 7 bases between. This CDR3 reads CASSYFSSSYEQYF. CDR3 in DNA: TGTGCCAGCAGTTACTTCTCAAGCTCCTACGAGCAGTACTTC.

The gene calls are TRBV10-1 and TRBJ2-7; 12 nucleotides match TRBD2. V dropped 2 bases and J dropped 5; count of bases not matched to a gene: 7. Germline lookup yields CDR1 WNHNN and CDR2 SYGVQD (reference sequence). This CDR3 is built from 16 residues. In DNA form, the CDR3 reads TGCGCCAGCAGTGAGAGTTCGTGGACTAGCGGGGACGAGCAGTACTTC. This gives the protein CASSESSWTSGDEQYF.

CDR3 sequence: CASSPQGQENTEAFF. Here the CDR3 DNA reads TGTGCCAGCAGCCCCCAGGGACAGGAGAACACTGAAGCTTTCTTT. This chain uses TRBV9 with TRBJ1-1; TRBD1 agrees at 8 bases. The J segment lost 1 base and the V segment lost 4 bases, leaving 6 bases of the junction unmatched. The length of the CDR3 is 15 residues. Germline CDR1 is SGDLS and CDR2 is YYNGEE.

For the CDR3, the DNA is TGCGCCGTCATGGACGGTGATAATTCACCCCTCCACTTT. As protein: CAVMDGDNSPLHF. The rearrangement links TRBV23-1 to TRBJ1-6; the D is unclear. TRBV23-1 is annotated as an ORF whose role is uncertain. There are 13 residues in the CDR3. The V gene lost 11 bases and the J gene lost 5 bases, with 13 bases spanning the gap.

Of note for this clone: Relative to the germline gene, one junction end is altered; a read error may explain this. The chain has TRBV11-2 and TRBJ1-2; D is uncertain. The CDR3 contains 11 residues. CDR1 and CDR2 (germline): SGHAT, FQNNGV. CDR3 nucleotides: TGTGCCAGCAGCTTAGGTAGTCCCCCGGCCTTC. This codes for CASSLGSPPAF.

The CDR3 region is CASPEGSGSRNEQFF. The CDR3 DNA follows: TGTGCCAGTCCCGAGGGGAGCGGGAGTAGAAATGAGCAGTTCTTC. This sequence joins TRBV19 and TRBJ2-1; 8 nucleotides line up with TRBD2. The germline gives CDR1 LNHDA, CDR2 SQIVND (reference sequence). The CDR3 is 15 residues long. V shed 8 bases, J shed 7 bases, and the junction held 13 bases outside the gene matches.

For this clone: The junction departs from the called germline gene at one end, perhaps through a read error. The rearrangement links TRBV3-1 (or the pseudogene TRBV3-2) to TRBJ1-2, with D perhaps TRBD1 (6 bases). The CDR3 contains 15 residues. Germline CDR1 reads LGHDT; CDR2 reads YNNKEL (reference sequence). Here the CDR3 reads CTSSLWTEISSRYTF. DNA of the CDR3: TGTACCAGCAGCCTTTGGACAGAAATTTCGAGTCGCTACACCTTC.